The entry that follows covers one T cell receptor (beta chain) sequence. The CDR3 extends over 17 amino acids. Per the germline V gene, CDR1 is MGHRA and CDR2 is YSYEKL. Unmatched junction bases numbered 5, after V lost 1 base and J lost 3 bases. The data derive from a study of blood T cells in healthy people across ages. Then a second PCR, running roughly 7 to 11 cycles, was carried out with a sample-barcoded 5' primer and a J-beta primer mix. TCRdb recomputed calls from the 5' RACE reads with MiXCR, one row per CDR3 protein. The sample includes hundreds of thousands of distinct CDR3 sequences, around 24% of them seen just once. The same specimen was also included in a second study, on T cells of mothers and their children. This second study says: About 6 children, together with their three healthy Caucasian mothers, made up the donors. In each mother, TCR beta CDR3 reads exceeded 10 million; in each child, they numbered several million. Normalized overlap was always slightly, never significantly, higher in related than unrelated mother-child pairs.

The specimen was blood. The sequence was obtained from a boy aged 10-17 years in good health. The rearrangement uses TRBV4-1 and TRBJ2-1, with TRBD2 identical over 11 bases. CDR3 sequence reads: CASSQGITSGSYNEQFF. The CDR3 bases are TGCGCCAGCAGCCAAGGCATTACTAGCGGGAGCTACAATGAGCAGTTCTTC.